This passage covers 7 T cell receptor beta chains from one sample sequenced in a study of T cell clonotyping in hematopoietic cell transplantation. The method was immunoSEQ multiplex PCR; TCRdb's version includes in-frame clones alone and lacks a portion of them. The sample consists of around 8,300 clones, 60% to 80% of them appearing once. The specimen comprised peripheral blood mononuclear cells, sampled 100 days after allogeneic stem cell transplant. These TCRs come from a male patient aged 60-70 years who had an allogeneic stem cell transplant from an unrelated donor, so the T cells may come from the graft donor. Some clones in this sample may be carry-over from other donors' samples.

Ten or more counts support this clone. The genes are TRBV15 and TRBJ2-1; no clear D gene. Germline lookup yields CDR1 LNHNV and CDR2 YYDKDF (reference sequence). This CDR3 contains 15 residues. Deletions cut 2 bases from V and 4 bases from J, with 12 bases between. The CDR3, as DNA: TGTGCCACCAGCAGACCAGGATCCCGGTACAATGAGCAGTTCTTC. Translation: CATSRPGSRYNEQFF.

Comment on this clone: Since a much larger clone is just one base distant, this may be a read error. At the DNA level, this CDR3 is encoded by other sequences in the same sample as well. This chain connects TRBV10-3 to TRBJ2-1; possible D gene TRBD2, 8 bases. In germline, CDR1 is ENHRY, CDR2 SYGVKD. CDR3 length: 17 amino acids. The CDR3 DNA is TGTGCCATTAGTGAGTTTCCAGGGGGGCAGACTAGCGATGAGCAGTTCTTC. Its translation: CAISEFPGGQTSDEQFF.

This chain joins TRBV13 and TRBJ1-3; tentatively, D is TRBD1 (5 bases). The V end lost 2 bases, the J end lost 6 bases, and 14 bases lay between the germline ends. This CDR3 has 15 amino acids. Germline-derived CDR1 and CDR2 are PRHDT and FYEKMQ (reference sequence). The CDR3 sequence is CASSLRGRLENTIYF. DNA of the CDR3: TGTGCCAGCAGCTTACGGGGGAGGCTAGAAAACACCATATATTTT.

This clone was observed a few times. The chain joins TRBV5-4 to TRBJ1-5, with 8 positions matching TRBD1. Germline V gene lookup returns CDR1 SGHNT and CDR2 YYREEE (reference sequence). The length of the CDR3 is 15 residues. J gave up 6 bases and V 4 bases, and 9 bases lay outside the gene matches. CDR3 loop: CASSNFGQGAQPQHF. The CDR3 DNA reads as TGTGCCAGCAGCAACTTCGGACAGGGAGCTCAGCCCCAGCATTTT.

The CDR3: CASSLDGRGYGYTF. In nucleotides, the CDR3 is TGTGCCAGCAGCTTGGATGGCAGGGGGTATGGCTACACCTTC. The genes are TRBV5-4 and TRBJ1-2; 7 nucleotides align to TRBD1. Looked up from germline, CDR1 is SGHNT and CDR2 is YYREEE (reference sequence). The trim removed 0 bases at V and 5 bases at J, leaving 4 bases unmatched. CDR3 length: 14 residues.

The rearrangement uses TRBV5-8 and TRBJ1-5; D is undetermined. The CDR3 runs to 13 residues. In germline, CDR1 is SGHTS, CDR2 YDEGEE. V shed 4 bases and J shed 10 bases, with 15 bases lying between them. The CDR3 reads CASSLTGLGPQHF. The CDR3 DNA reads as TGTGCCAGCAGCCTAACCGGGTTGGGACCCCAGCATTTT.

The chain carries TRBV2 and TRBJ2-7; tentative D call: TRBD2 (6 bases). The CDR3 has 13 residues. The germline V gene has CDR1 SNHLY and CDR2 FYNNEI. Trimming took off 6 bases at V and 0 bases at J, with 9 bases between the two ends. DNA for the CDR3: TGTGCCAGCAGACAACTAGCCTCCTACGAGCAGTACTTC. It encodes CASRQLASYEQYF.